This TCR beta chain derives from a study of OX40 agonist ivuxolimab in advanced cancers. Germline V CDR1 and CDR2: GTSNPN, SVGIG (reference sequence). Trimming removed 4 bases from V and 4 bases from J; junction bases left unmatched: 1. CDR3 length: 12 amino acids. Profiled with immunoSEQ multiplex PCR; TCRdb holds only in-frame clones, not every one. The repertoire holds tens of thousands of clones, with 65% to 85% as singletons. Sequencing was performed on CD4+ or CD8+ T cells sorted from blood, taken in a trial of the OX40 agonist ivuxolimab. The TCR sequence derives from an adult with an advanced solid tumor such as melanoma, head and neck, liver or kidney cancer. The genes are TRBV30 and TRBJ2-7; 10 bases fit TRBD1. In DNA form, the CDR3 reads TGTGCCTGGAAGGACAGGGGGTACGAGCAGTACTTC. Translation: CAWKDRGYEQYF.